This T cell receptor (beta chain) comes out of a study of blood T cell repertoires in COVID-19. Whole-study context: Collection of acute and convalescent COVID-19 samples took place in the United States, Italy and Spain. PBMCs, B-cell-depleted T cells, or T cells provided the cDNA or gDNA that made up the material.

Original methodology: Reference gene primer amplification yielded estimated nucleated cell counts. Libraries were prepared by immunoSEQ multiplex PCR; TCRdb keeps only in-frame clonotypes and omits some of them. V, J and clone size are those of that table, while D and trimming were read from the DNA. The sample lists some 140,000 clones; 81% were seen once. V was clipped by 4 bases and J by 4 bases; unmatched bases: 7. The CDR3 totals 16 residues. Germline V gene lookup returns CDR1 LGHNA and CDR2 YSLEER. The chain combines TRBV4-3 with TRBJ2-1, with 10 bases that match TRBD2. Sequenced material: peripheral blood. This clonotype was sampled from a woman aged 55-70 years with active or convalescent COVID-19. The CDR3 coding sequence is TGCGCCAGCAGCCTAGCGGGACTAGCGCTATACAATGAGCAGTTCTTC. This gives the protein CASSLAGLALYNEQFF.